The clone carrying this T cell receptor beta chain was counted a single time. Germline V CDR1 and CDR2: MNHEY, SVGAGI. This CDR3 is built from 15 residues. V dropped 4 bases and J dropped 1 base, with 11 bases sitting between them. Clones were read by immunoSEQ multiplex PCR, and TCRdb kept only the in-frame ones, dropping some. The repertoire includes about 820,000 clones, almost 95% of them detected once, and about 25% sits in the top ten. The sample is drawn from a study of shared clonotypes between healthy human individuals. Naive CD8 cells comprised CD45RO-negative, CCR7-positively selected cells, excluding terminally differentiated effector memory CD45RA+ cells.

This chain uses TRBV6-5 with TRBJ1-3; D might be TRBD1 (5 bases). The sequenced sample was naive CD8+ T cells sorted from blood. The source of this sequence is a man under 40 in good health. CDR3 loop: CASSSFGGSGNTIYF. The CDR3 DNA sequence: TGTGCCAGCAGTTCCTTTGGGGGTTCTGGAAACACCATATATTTT.